Here is one T cell receptor (beta chain) with its context. Antigen specificity is unknown. Other nucleotide sequences in the sample specify the same CDR3. V was clipped by 2 bases and J by 0 bases, with 6 bases between them. Per germline, CDR1 SGDLS and CDR2 YYNGEE. This CDR3 is built from 15 residues. The data stem from a study of beta chain features in type 1 diabetes. In the study overall: Across all samples, some 110 million sorted cells were examined.

Study-level findings and limits: TCRB CDR3 length was moderately but significantly reduced in all four CD4+ subsets of Type 1 diabetes patients. Type 1 diabetes patients showed fewer insertions and more deletions at VDJ junctions. Healthy donors had naive, central memory and Treg TCRB repertoires that appeared less similar than those seen among patients.

Expressed TCRB transcripts were sequenced because the isolated RNA had all been reverse transcribed beforehand. Some clones are missing from TCRdb's copy, which holds only in-frame ones; the method was immunoSEQ multiplex PCR. The sample shows about 160,000 clones, around 63% of them seen only once. This chain uses TRBV9 with TRBJ1-6; D ambiguous. The sample taken for sequencing was naive CD4+ T cells from blood. The sequence was obtained from a man aged 25-40 years with type 1 diabetes. This chain's CDR3 is CASSVGSSYNSPLHF. The CDR3, as DNA: TGTGCCAGCAGCGTGGGGAGCTCCTATAATTCACCCCTCCACTTT.